This TCR beta chain came from a study of T cell responses to AZD1222 COVID-19 vaccine. Study results and limitations: Variant regions that are unmutated are reportedly the target of nearly half of spike-specific TCRs.

A word on this clone: Its antigen is unknown.

The CDR3 is made up of 15 amino acids. The germline V gene encodes CDR1 SGDLS and CDR2 YYNGEE. V was clipped by 5 bases and J by 4 bases, with 18 bases between them. Repertoires were generated with immunoSEQ multiplex PCR, while TCRdb's copy carries only in-frame clones and drops some. The sample yields fewer than 130,000 clones, around 90% seen once. The receptor was derived from an adult in good health. V gene TRBV9 combines with J gene TRBJ1-2, with D perhaps TRBD1 (5 bases). This specimen was peripheral blood, taken on day 0 of AZD1222 vaccination. The CDR3: CASSDPGHNSYGYTF. CDR3 DNA sequence: TGTGCCAGCAGTGATCCAGGACATAACAGCTATGGCTACACCTTC. The entire variable domain, with the rest obtained from reference TRBV9 and TRBJ1-2, is as follows: DSGVTQTPKHLITATGQRVTLRCSPRSGDLSVYWYQQSLDQGLQFLIQYYNGEERAKGNILERFSAQQFPDLHSELNLSSLELGDSALYFCASSDPGHNSYGYTFGSGTRLTVV.